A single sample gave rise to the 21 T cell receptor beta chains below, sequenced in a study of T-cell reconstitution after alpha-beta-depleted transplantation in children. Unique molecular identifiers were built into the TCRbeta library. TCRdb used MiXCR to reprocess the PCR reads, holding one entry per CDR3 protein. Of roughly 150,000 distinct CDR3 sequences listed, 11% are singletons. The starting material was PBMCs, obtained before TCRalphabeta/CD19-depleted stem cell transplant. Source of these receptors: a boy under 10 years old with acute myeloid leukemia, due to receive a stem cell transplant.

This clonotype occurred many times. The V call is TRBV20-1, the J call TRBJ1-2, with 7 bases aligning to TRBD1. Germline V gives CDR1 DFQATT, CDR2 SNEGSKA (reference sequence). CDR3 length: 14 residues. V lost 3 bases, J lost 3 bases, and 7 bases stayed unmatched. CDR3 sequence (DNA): TGCAGTGCTAGTCCTGACAGGGAGGACTATGGCTACACCTTC. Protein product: CSASPDREDYGYTF.

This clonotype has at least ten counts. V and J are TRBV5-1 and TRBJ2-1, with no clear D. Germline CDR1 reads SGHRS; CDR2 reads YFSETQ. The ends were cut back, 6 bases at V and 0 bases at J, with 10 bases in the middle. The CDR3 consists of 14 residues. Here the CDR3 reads CASTAGPSYNEQFF. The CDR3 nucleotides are TGCGCCAGCACCGCCGGTCCCTCCTACAATGAGCAGTTCTTC.

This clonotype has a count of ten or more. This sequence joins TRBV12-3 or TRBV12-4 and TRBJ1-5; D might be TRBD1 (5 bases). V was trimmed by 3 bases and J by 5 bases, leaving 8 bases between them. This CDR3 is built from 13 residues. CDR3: CASSLGEYQPQHF. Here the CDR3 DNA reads TGTGCCAGCAGTTTGGGGGAGTATCAGCCCCAGCATTTT.

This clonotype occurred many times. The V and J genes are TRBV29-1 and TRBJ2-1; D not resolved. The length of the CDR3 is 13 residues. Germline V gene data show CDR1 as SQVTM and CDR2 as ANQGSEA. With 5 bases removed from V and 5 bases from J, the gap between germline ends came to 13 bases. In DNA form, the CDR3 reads TGCAGCGTTCTTACTGGTTTCAACAATGAGCAGTTCTTC. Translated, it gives CSVLTGFNNEQFF.

The CDR3, as DNA: TGTGCCAGCAGTGAAAGCCTGCTCTCCTACGAGCAGTACTTC. Translated: CASSESLLSYEQYF. The V call is TRBV2, the J call TRBJ2-7, with no clear D. V shed 2 bases and J shed 0 bases, with 8 bases lying between them. The CDR3 is made up of 14 amino acids. Germline lookup yields CDR1 SNHLY and CDR2 FYNNEI.

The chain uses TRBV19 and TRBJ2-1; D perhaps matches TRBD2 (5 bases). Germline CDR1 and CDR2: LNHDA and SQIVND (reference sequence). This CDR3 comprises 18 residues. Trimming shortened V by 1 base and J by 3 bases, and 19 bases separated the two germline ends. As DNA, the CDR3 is TGTGCCAGTAGTATAGGCCCCCCCGGGGTAGAGGGCTACAATGAGCAGTTCTTC. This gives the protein CASSIGPPGVEGYNEQFF.

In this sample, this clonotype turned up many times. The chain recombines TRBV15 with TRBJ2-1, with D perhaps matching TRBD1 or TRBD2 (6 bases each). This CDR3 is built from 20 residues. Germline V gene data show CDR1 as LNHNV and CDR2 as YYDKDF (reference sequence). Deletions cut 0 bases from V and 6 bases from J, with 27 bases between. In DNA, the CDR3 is TGTGCCACCAGCAGAGATTTCCTCGACCCTGTCGGGGGCGAATTCAATGAGCAGTTCTTC. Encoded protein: CATSRDFLDPVGGEFNEQFF.

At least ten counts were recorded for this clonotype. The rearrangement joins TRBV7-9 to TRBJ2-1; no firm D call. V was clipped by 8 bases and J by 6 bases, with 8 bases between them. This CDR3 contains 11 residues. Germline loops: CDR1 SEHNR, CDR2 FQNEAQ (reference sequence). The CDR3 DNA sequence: TGTGCCAGCTCAATCGGCAATGAGCAGTTCTTC. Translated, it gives CASSIGNEQFF.

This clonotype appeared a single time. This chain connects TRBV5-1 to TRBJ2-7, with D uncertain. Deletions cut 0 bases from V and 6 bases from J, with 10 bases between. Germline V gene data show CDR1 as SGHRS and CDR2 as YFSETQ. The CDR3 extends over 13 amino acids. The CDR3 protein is CASSLATQTEQYV. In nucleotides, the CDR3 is TGCGCCAGCAGCTTGGCCACGCAGACCGAGCAGTACGTC.

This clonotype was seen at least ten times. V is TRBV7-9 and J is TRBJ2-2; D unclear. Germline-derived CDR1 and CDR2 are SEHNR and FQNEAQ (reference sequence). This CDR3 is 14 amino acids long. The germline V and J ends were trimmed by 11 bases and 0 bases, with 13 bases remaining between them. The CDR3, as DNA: TGTGCCTGGGGAAGGGCGGCGAACACCGGGGAGCTGTTTTTT. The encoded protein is CAWGRAANTGELFF.

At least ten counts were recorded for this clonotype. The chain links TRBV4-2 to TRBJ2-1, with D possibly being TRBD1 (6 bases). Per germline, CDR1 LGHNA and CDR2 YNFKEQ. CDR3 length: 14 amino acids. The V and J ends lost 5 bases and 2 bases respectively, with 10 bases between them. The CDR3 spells CASSRQDAYNEQFF. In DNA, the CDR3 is TGTGCCAGCAGCAGACAGGACGCCTACAATGAGCAGTTCTTC.

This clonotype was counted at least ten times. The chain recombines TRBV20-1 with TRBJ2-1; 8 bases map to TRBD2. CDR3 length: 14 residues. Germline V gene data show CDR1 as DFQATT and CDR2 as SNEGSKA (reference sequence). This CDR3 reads CSGGEGTVYNEQFF. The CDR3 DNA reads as TGCAGCGGGGGGGAGGGAACCGTATACAATGAGCAGTTCTTC.

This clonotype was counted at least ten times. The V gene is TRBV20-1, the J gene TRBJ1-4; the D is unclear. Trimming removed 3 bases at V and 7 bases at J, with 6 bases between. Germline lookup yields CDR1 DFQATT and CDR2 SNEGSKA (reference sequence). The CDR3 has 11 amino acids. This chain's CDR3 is CSASNAEKLFF. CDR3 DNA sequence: TGCAGTGCTAGTAACGCTGAAAAACTGTTTTTT.

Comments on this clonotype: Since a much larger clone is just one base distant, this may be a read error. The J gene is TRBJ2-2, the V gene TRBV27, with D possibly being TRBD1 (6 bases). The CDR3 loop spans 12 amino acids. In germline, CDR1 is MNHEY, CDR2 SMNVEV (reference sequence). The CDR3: CASMGDTWELFF. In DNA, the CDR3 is TGTGCCAGTATGGGGGACACCTGGGAGCTGTTTTTT.

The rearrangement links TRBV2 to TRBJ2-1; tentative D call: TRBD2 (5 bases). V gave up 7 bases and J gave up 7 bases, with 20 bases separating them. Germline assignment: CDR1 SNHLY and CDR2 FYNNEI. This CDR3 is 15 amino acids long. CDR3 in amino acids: CASNARRSTGNEQFF. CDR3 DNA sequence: TGTGCCAGCAACGCCAGGAGGTCGACTGGGAATGAGCAGTTCTTC.

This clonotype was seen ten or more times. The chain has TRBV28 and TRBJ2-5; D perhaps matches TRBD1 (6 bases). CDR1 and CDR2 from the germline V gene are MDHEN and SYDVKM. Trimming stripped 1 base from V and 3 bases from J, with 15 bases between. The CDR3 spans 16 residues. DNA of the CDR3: TGTGCCAGCAGTTTATTATGGACAGCAAATGAAGAGACCCAGTACTTC. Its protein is CASSLLWTANEETQYF.

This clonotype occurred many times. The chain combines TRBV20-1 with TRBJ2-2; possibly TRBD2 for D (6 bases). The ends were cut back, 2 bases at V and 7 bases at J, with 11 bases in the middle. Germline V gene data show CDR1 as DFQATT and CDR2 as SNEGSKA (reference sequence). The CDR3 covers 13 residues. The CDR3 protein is CSARKEAGGELFF. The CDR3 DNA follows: TGCAGTGCTAGAAAGGAAGCGGGCGGGGAGCTGTTTTTT.

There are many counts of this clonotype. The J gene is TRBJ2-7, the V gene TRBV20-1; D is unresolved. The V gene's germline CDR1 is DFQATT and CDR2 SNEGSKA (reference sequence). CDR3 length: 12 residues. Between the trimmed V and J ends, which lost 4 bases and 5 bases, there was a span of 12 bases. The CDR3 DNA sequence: TGCAGTGCTATCGGCCCCGACCACGAGCAGTACGTC. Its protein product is CSAIGPDHEQYV.

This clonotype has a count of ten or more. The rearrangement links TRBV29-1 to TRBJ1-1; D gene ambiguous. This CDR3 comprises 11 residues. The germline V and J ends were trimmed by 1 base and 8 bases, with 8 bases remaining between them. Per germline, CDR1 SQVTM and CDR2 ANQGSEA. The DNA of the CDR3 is TGCAGCGTTGAAGGGGCTACCGAAGCTTTCTTT. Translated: CSVEGATEAFF. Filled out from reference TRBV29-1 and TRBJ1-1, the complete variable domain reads SAVISQKPSRDICQRGTSLTIQCQVDSQVTMMFWYRQQPGQSLTLIATANQGSEATYESGFVIDKFPISRPNLTFSTLTVSNMSPEDSSIYLCSVEGATEAFFGQGTRLTVV.

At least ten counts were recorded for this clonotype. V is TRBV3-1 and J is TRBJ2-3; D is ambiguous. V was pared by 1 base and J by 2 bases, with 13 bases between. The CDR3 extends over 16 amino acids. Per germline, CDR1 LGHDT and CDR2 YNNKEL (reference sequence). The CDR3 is CASSQVTGLLTDTQYF. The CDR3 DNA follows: TGTGCCAGCAGCCAAGTCACGGGCTTACTCACAGATACGCAGTATTTT.

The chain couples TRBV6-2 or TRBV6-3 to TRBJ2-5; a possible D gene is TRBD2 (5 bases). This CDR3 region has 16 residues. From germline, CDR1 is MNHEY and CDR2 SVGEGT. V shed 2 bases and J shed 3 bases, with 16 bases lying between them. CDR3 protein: CASSYLKAEVEETQYF. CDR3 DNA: TGTGCCAGCAGTTACCTGAAAGCGGAGGTAGAAGAGACCCAGTACTTC.